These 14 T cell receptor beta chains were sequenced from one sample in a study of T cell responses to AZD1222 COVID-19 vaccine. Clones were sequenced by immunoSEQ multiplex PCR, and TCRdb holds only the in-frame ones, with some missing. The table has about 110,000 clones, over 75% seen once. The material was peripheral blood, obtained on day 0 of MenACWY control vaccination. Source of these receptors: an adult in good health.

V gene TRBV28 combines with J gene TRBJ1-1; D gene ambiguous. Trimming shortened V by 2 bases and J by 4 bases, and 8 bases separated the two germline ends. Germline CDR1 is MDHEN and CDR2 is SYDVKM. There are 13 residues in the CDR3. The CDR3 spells CASSLDDGTEAFF. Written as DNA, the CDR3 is TGTGCCAGCAGTTTAGATGACGGCACTGAAGCTTTCTTT.

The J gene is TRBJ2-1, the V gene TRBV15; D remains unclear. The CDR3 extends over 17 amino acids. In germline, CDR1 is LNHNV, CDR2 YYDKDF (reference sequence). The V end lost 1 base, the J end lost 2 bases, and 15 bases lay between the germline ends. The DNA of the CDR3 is TGTGCCACCAGCAGAGGAAGGGTGTTGTCCCCCTACAATGAGCAGTTCTTC. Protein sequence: CATSRGRVLSPYNEQFF.

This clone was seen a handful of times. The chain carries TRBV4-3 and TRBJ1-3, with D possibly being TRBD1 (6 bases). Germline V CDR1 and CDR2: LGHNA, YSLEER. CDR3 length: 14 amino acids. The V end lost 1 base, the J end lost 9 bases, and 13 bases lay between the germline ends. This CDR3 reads CASSQATGFSTIYF. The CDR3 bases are TGCGCCAGCAGCCAAGCGACAGGTTTTTCCACCATATATTTT.

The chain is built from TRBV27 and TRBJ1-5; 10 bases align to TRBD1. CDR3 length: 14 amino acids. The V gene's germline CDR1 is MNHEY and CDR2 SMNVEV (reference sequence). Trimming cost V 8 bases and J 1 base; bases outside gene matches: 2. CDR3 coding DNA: TGTGCCAGCCGGGACAGGGGAAGCAATCAGCCCCAGCATTTT. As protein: CASRDRGSNQPQHF.

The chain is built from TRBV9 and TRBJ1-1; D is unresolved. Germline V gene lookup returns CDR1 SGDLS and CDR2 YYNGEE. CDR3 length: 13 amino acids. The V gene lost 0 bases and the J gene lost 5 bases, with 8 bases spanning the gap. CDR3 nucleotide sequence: TGTGCCAGCAGCGTAGTCTACGGGACTGAAGCTTTCTTT. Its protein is CASSVVYGTEAFF. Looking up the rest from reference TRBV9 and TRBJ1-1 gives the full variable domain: DSGVTQTPKHLITATGQRVTLRCSPRSGDLSVYWYQQSLDQGLQFLIQYYNGEERAKGNILERFSAQQFPDLHSELNLSSLELGDSALYFCASSVVYGTEAFFGQGTRLTVV.

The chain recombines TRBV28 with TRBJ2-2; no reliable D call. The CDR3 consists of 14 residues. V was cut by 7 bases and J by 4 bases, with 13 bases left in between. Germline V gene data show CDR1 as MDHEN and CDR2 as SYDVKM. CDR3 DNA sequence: TGTGCCAGCATGCTCCAAACATTCACCGGGGAGCTGTTTTTT. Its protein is CASMLQTFTGELFF.

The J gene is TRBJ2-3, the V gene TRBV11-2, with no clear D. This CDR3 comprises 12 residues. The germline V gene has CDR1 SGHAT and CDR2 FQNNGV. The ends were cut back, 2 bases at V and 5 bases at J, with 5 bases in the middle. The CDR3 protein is CASSLLRDTQYF. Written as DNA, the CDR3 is TGTGCCAGCAGCTTACTGCGAGATACGCAGTATTTT.

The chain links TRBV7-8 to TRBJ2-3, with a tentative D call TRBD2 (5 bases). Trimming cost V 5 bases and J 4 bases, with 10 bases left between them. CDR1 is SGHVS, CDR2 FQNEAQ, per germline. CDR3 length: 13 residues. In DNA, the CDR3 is TGTGCCAGCAGCGCCACACTAGCAGATACGCAGTATTTT. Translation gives CASSATLADTQYF. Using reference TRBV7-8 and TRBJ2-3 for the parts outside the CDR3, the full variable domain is GAGVSQSPRYKVAKRGQDVALRCDPISGHVSLFWYQQALGQGPEFLTYFQNEAQLDKSGLPSDRFFAERPEGSVSTLKIQRTQQEDSAVYLCASSATLADTQYFGPGTRLTVL.

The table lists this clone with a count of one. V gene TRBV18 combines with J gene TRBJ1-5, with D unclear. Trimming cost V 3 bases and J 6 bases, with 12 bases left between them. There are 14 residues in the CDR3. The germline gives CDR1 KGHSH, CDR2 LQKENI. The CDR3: CASSPGLEGQPQHF. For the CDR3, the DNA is TGTGCCAGCTCACCGGGTCTTGAAGGTCAGCCCCAGCATTTT.

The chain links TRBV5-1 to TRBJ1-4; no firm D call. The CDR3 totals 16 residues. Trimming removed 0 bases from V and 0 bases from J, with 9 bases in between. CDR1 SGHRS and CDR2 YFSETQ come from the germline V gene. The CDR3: CASSLAGRSTNEKLFF. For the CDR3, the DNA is TGCGCCAGCAGCTTGGCCGGACGGTCAACTAATGAAAAACTGTTTTTT.

The CDR3 sequence is CASRGSGGASYNEQFF. CDR3 in DNA: TGTGCCAGCAGAGGCTCGGGGGGCGCGTCCTACAATGAGCAGTTCTTC. V and J are TRBV5-6 and TRBJ2-1; D may be TRBD2 (7 bases). This CDR3 has 16 residues. The ends were cut back, 5 bases at V and 1 base at J, with 16 bases in the middle. In germline, CDR1 is SGHDT, CDR2 YYEEEE.

This CDR3 reads CASSFTVIPLHF. DNA for the CDR3: TGTGCCAGCAGTTTTACAGTTATACCCCTCCACTTT. The chain carries TRBV28 and TRBJ1-6; no definite D call. V lost 3 bases to trimming and J lost 12 bases, with 9 bases between them. The germline V gene has CDR1 MDHEN and CDR2 SYDVKM. The CDR3 loop spans 12 amino acids.

The CDR3: CAISWTGDGYTF. The CDR3 region has the DNA TGTGCCATCAGTTGGACAGGGGATGGCTACACCTTC. This chain uses TRBV10-3 with TRBJ1-2; 9 bases are a match to TRBD1. The germline CDR1 and CDR2 sequences are ENHRY and SYGVKD. V dropped 5 bases and J dropped 6; count of bases not matched to a gene: 1. This CDR3 is built from 12 residues.

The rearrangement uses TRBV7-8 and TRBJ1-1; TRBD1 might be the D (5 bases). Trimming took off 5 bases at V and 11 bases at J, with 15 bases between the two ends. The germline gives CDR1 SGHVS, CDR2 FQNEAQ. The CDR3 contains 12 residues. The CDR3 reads CASSKIQEMAFF. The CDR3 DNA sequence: TGTGCCAGCAGCAAAATACAGGAGATGGCTTTCTTT. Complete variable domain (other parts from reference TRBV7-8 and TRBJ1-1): GAGVSQSPRYKVAKRGQDVALRCDPISGHVSLFWYQQALGQGPEFLTYFQNEAQLDKSGLPSDRFFAERPEGSVSTLKIQRTQQEDSAVYLCASSKIQEMAFFGQGTRLTVV.